The T cell receptor beta chain under discussion was sequenced for a study of cytotoxic CD8 clonotypes in ibrutinib-treated CLL (dated by TCRdb to about 2021). Turning to the overall study: In this cohort, around 15 patients were treatment-naive and about ten were relapsed/refractory, while around 18 had unmutated IGHV. Responses were partial in roughly 24 patients and complete in 2; after median roughly 69 months follow-up, about 14 stayed in remission and some twelve progressed. Response samples were obtained after a median of 12 months of treatment, with a range of about 6 to 36 months. Samples averaged approximately 260,000 productive templates and approximately 100,000 productive rearrangements. Longitudinal samples were obtainable from about 30% of the roughly 90 participants in the trial. Cryopreserved peripheral blood mononuclear cells were obtained prior to treatment, at the time of response, and at either disease progression or sustained remission. Patients were still on ibrutinib when every remission and progressive disease sample was collected. Summary of the overall study and its limitations: Sampling times were not matched between sustained-remission and progressing patients, and lymph node repertoires were not studied. An increase in clonality was observed at ibrutinib response, with clonality remaining stable during sustained remission and falling back toward baseline at progression. Public clonotypes were found to be uncommon and were observed to contract or remain stable during treatment; the increase in clonality was shown to reflect expansion of private clonotypes at ibrutinib response. At baseline, clonality was higher than in age-matched healthy donors and showed a strong correlation with circulating CD8+ T-cell counts.

The time point label of this sample denotes: roughly 23 months on ibrutinib. For TCR beta library preparation, roughly 2.2 micrograms of genomic DNA were isolated from cryopreserved PBMCs. Longitudinal blood samples from CLL patients on ibrutinib monotherapy underwent high-throughput TCR beta sequencing. The patients were enrolled in a single-center, open-label phase 2 trial of ibrutinib monotherapy. A MiSeq instrument was used for deep resolution sequencing, which targeted depths ranging from 1 in 1 million up to 1 in 200,000 T cells, with coverage averaging 10x for each clonotype. TCR beta libraries were generated with the immunoSEQ hsTCRB Kit. The source study handled its data this way. ImmunoSEQ Data Assistant and ImmunoSEQ Analyzer were used for data analysis, and V, D and J genes were assigned according to IMGT definitions. Clonality, with values ranging from 0 to 1, was calculated as one minus the normalized Shannon entropy of productive rearrangement frequencies. Only overrepresented clonotypes making up at least 0.05% of the repertoire of each patient were included in the public clonotype analysis. Thirteen repertoires from age-matched healthy donors, obtained from immuneACCESS, served as clonality controls. This immuneACCESS table, as held by TCRdb, lists in-frame sequences with V and J called but not all clones. Of the missing ones, under half trace to an unresolved V gene in checked studies; the others have no known cause. V, J and clone size are those of that table, while D and trimming were read from the DNA. For this sample there are 50,000 or so clones; over 65% appear just once. Roughly 20% of the sample is in the top ten clones.

With respect to this clone: Its antigen has not been determined. Base qualities are not at hand, and no much larger clone is one base apart.

Taken from cysteine to phenylalanine, the CDR3 has 15 residues. Kept here is only the CDR3 DNA, which spans 45 bases and is read in frame from base 1. Trimming costs V 0 bases and J 1 base, and their ends lie 7 bases apart. The germline V gene (reference sequence) specifies MNHNY as CDR1 and SVGAGI as CDR2. The starting material was PBMCs, obtained after 24 months of ibrutinib treatment. The chain links TRBV6-6 with TRBJ1-3; the D gene is unclear. The sequence came from a human donor with chronic lymphocytic leukemia. The nucleotide sequence reads as follows: TGTGCCAGCAGTTACTCCGGAGGGTCTGGAAACACCATATATTTT. This translates into CASSYSGGSGNTIYF.